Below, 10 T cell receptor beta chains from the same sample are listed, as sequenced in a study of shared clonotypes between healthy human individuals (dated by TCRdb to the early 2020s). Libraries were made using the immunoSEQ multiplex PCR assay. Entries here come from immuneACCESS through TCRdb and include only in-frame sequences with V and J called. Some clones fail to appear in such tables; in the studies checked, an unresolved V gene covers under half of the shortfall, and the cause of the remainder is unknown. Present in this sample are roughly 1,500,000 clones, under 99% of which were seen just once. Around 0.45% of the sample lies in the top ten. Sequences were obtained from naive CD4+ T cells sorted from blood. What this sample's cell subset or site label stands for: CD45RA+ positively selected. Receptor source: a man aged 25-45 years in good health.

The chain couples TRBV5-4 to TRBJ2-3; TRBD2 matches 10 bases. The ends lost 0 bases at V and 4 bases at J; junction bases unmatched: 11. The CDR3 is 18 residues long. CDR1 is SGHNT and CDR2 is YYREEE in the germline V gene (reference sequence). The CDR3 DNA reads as TGTGCCAGCAGCTTGGGATCGCCTAGCGGGAGTTTCCCAGATACGCAGTATTTT. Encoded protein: CASSLGSPSGSFPDTQYF.

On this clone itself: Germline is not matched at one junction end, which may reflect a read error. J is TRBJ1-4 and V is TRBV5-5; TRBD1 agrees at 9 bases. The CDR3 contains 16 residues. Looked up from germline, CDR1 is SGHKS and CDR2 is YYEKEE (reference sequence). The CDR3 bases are TGTGTCAGCAGCTTCACCTCCGGGACAGGGAGGGAAAAACTGTTTTTT. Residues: CVSSFTSGTGREKLFF.

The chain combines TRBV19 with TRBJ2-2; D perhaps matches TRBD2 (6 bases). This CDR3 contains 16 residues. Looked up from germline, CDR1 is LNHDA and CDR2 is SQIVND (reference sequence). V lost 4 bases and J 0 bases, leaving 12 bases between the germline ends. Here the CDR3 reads CASSSLADSNTGELFF. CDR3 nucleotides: TGTGCCAGTAGTAGCTTAGCGGACTCGAACACCGGGGAGCTGTTTTTT.

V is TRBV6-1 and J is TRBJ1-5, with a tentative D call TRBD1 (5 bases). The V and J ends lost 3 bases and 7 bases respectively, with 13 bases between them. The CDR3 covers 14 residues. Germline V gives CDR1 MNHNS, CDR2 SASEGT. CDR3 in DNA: TGTGCCAGCAGTGACGGGGGAATGGGACAGCCCCAGCATTTT. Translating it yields CASSDGGMGQPQHF.

The CDR3 DNA reads TGTGCCAGTAGTAGGATCCGGACTAGCGGATACAATGAGCAGTTCTTC. Protein sequence: CASSRIRTSGYNEQFF. The rearrangement uses TRBV19 and TRBJ2-1, with 10 bases that match TRBD2. The CDR3 runs 16 residues. Losses at the gene ends were 4 bases for V and 4 bases for J; bases not matched to a gene: 7. CDR1 is LNHDA, CDR2 SQIVND, per germline (reference sequence).

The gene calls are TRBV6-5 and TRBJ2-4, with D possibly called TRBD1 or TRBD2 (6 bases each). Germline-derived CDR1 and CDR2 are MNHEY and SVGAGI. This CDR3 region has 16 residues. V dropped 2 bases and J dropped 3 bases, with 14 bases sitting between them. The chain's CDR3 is CASSYEGGAGKNIQYF. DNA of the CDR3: TGTGCCAGCAGTTACGAGGGGGGAGCAGGCAAAAACATTCAGTACTTC.

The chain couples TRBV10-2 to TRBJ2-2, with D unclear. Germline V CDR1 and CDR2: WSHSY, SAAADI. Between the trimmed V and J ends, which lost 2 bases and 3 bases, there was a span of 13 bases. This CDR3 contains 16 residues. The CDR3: CASSEPGVGYTGELFF. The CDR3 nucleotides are TGCGCCAGCAGTGAGCCTGGGGTCGGGTACACCGGGGAGCTGTTTTTT.

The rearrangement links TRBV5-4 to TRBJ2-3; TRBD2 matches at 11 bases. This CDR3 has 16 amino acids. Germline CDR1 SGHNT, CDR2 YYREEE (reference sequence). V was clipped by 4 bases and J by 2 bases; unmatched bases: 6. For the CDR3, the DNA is TGTGCCAGCAGCCCAGCTAGCGGGAGGAACACAGATACGCAGTATTTT. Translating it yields CASSPASGRNTDTQYF.

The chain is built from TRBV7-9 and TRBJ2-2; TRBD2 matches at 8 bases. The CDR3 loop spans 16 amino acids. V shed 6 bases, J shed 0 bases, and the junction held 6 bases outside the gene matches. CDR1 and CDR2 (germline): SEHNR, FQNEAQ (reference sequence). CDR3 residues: CASRKAGVPNTGELFF. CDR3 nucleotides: TGTGCCAGCAGGAAAGCGGGAGTCCCGAACACCGGGGAGCTGTTTTTT.

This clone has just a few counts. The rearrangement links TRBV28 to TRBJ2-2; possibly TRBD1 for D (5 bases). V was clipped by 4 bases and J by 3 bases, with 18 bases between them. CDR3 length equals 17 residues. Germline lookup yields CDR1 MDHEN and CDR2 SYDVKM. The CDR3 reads CASSSAAGSRDTGELFF. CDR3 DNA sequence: TGTGCCAGCAGTTCCGCGGCAGGGTCCCGGGACACCGGGGAGCTGTTTTTT.